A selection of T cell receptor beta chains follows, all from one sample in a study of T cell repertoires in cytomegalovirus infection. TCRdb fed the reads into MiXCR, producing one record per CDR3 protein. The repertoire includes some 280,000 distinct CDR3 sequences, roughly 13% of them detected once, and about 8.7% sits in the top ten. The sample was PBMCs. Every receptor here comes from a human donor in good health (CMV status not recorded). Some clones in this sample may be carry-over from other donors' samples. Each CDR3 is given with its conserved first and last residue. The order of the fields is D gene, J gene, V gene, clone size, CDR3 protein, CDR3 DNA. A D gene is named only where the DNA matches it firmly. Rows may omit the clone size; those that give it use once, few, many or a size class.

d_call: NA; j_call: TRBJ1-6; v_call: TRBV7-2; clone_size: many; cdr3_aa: CASSSSLRGASYNSPLHF; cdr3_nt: TGTGCCAGCAGCTCTTCACTCCGGGGGGCCTCCTATAATTCACCCCTCCACTTT
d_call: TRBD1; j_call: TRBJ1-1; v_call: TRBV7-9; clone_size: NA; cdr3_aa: CAGRTGQLNTEAFF; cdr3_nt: TGTGCCGGCAGGACAGGACAGCTGAACACTGAAGCTTTCTTT
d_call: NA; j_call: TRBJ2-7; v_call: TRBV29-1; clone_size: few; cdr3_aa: CSVIGPQTSYEQYF; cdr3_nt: TGCAGCGTCATAGGTCCCCAGACGTCCTACGAGCAGTACTTC
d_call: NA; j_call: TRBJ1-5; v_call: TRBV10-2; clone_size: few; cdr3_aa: CASSGIQLYQPQHF; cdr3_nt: TGCGCCAGCAGTGGGATCCAGCTCTATCAGCCCCAGCATTTT
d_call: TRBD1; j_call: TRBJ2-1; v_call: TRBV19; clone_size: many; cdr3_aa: CASSPTPGQGYNEQFF; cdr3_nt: TGTGCCAGTAGCCCAACTCCGGGACAGGGGTACAATGAGCAGTTCTTC
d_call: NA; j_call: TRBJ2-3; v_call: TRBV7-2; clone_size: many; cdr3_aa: CASSLGPQGTSTDTQYF; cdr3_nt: TGTGCCAGCAGCTTAGGGCCCCAGGGGACTAGCACAGATACGCAGTATTTT
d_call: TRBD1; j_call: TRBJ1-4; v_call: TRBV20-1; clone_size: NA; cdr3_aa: CSARDRGYEKLFF; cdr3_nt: TGCAGTGCCCGGGACAGGGGGTACGAAAAACTGTTTTTT
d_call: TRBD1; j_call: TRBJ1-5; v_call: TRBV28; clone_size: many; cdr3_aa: CASRGTGGFSNQPQHF; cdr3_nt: TGTGCCAGCAGGGGGACAGGGGGTTTTAGCAATCAGCCCCAGCATTTT
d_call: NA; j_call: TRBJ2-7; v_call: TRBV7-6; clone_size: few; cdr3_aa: CASSSQAGEQYF; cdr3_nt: TGTGCCAGCAGCTCTCAAGCTGGCGAGCAGTACTTC
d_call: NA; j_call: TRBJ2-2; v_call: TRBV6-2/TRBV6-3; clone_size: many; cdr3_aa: CASSMQGIGELFF; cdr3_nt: TGTGCCAGCAGTATGCAGGGGATCGGGGAGCTGTTTTTT
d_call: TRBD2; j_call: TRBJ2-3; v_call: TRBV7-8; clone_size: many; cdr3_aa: CASSSRTSGSTDTQYF; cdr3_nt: TGTGCCAGCAGCTCCCGGACTAGCGGGAGCACAGATACGCAGTATTTT
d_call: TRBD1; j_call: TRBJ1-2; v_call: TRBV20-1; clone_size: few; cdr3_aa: CSAPGQGFSYGYTF; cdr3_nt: TGCAGTGCTCCCGGACAGGGTTTTAGCTATGGCTACACCTTC
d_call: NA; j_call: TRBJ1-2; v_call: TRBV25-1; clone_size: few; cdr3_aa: CASSSELNYGYTF; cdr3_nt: TGTGCCAGCAGTTCCGAGCTTAACTATGGCTACACCTTC
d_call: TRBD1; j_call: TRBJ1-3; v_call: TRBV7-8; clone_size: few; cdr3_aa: CASSPTGARGNTIYF; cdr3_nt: TGTGCCAGCAGCCCAACAGGGGCAAGAGGAAACACCATATATTTT
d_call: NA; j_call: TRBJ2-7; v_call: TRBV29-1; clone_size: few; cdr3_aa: CSVGPGLDEQYF; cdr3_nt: TGCAGCGTTGGGCCAGGGCTCGACGAGCAGTACTTC
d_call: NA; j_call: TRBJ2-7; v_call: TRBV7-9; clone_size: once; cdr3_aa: CASSSFGAVEHYEQCF; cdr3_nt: TGTGCCAGCAGCTCGTTCGGGGCGGTGGAACACTACGAGCAGTGCTTC
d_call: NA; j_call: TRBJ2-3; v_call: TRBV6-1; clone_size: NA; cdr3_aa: CASKDWTRTDTQYF; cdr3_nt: TGTGCCAGCAAGGATTGGACTCGCACAGATACGCAGTATTTT
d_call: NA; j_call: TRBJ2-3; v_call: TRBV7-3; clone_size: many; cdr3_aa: CASSSSAGRNTQYF; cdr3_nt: TGTGCCAGCAGCTCTAGCGCGGGCCGGAATACGCAGTATTTT
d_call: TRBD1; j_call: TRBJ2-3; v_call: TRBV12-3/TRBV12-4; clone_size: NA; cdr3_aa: CASTGQTGFSDTQYF; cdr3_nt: TGTGCCAGCACCGGCCAGACAGGGTTTTCAGATACGCAGTATTTT
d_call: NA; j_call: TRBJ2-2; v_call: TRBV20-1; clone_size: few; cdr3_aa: CSAREAGTGELFF; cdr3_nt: TGCAGTGCTAGAGAGGCAGGGACCGGGGAGCTGTTTTTT